This T cell receptor beta chain derives from a study of shared clonotypes between healthy human individuals. General study findings and limits: Rarefaction curves obtained for sorted subsets showed sequencing incomplete despite large depth.

Germline V CDR1 and CDR2: SEHNR, FQNEAQ (reference sequence). V lost 3 bases and J lost 7, with 9 bases in between. This CDR3 is built from 12 residues. TCRdb's copy holds only in-frame clones and misses some; the assay was immunoSEQ multiplex PCR. Found here are approximately 640,000 clones, 60% to 80% of them singletons; the top ten hold 1.5% to 2%. This clone was observed a single time. Its antigen remains unknown. This sequence originates from a woman aged 30 to 39 in good health. The sequencing input was memory CD4+ T cells sorted from blood. Subset noted: CD45RA-negative fraction. The chain combines TRBV7-9 with TRBJ1-2; D is possibly TRBD1 (6 bases). CDR3 in DNA: TGTGCCAGCAGCTTCTCGGACAGTGGCTACACCTTC. Translating it yields CASSFSDSGYTF.